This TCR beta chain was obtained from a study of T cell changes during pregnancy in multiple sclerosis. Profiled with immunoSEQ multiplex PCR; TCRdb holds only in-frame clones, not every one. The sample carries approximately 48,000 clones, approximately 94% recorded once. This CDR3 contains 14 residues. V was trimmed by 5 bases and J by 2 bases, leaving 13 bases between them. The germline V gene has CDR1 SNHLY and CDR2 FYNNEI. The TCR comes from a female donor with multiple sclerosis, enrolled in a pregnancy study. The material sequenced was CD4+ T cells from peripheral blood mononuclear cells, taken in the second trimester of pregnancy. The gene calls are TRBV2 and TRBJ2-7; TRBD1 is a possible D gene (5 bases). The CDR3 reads CASSQGQPAYEQYF. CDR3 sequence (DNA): TGTGCCAGCAGTCAGGGCCAACCGGCCTACGAGCAGTACTTC.